The sequence of this TCR beta chain was determined in a study of blood T cell repertoires in COVID-19 (dated by TCRdb to 2018 to 2021). About the full investigation: Samples from collaborators originated in the United States, Italy and Spain and spanned both the acute and convalescent phases of COVID-19. The material from the prospective study consisted of cDNA or gDNA derived from T cells, B-cell-depleted T cells, or PBMCs. Deeply sampled blood TCRbeta repertoires from subjects exposed to, actively infected with, or recovered from COVID-19 were included in the dataset. The repertoires were released in a freely available public database intended as a resource for research on the immune response to SARS-CoV-2. Samples came from the ongoing ImmuneRACE study (first 160 participants) plus 1,254 subjects from 6 global collaborators. The sample metadata nearly always contained a de-identified subject ID, COVID-19 status, age in years and sex. HLA class I and class II types, where available, came from metadata supplied by the sample provider rather than from assay-based typing.

V is clipped by 0 bases and J by 4 bases, and the sequence between their germline boundaries is 9 bases long. CDR1 LNHNV and CDR2 YYDKDF are derived from the germline V gene (reference sequence). The CDR3 starts with the cysteine, ends with the phenylalanine, and has 15 residues. Only the CDR3 DNA stays, 45 bases, in frame from base 1. This clone was seen only a few times. Its antigen is currently not known. No much larger clone exists at a distance of one base, and base qualities are not known. TCRbeta CDR3 regions were amplified from genomic DNA by means of the immunoSEQ Assay, a bias-controlled multiplex PCR. The paper's processing steps were these. Within the assay, amplification of reference gene primers was used to estimate how many nucleated cells each sample contained. To quantify the absolute abundance of each unique TCRbeta CDR3 rearrangement, sequence reads were collapsed and filtered. For each sample, productive Simpson clonality was calculated as the square root of Simpson's diversity index across productive rearrangements. Drawn from immuneACCESS, this table holds only the in-frame rearrangements with V and J called that TCRdb kept. Clones are partly lost; checked studies trace under half to an unresolved V gene and leave the rest unexplained. V and J calls and clone size come straight from that table; D and trimming were deduced from the DNA. For this sample the table gives 100,000 to 150,000 clones, of which roughly 90% were detected only once. The ten largest clones represent about 3.8% of the sample.

Points the paper makes about the study in general: The quantity of clinical and demographic metadata differed by source and by participant and was supplied without curation.

One collaborating source in Seattle enrolled patients while the patients were actively infected and followed the patients over time throughout the course of disease. Each collaborating institution followed its own protocols to collect whole blood in K2EDTA tubes. For TCRbeta analysis, collaborator samples were shipped as frozen whole blood, as isolated PBMCs, or as DNA extracted from either sample type. What was sequenced was peripheral blood. The V gene is TRBV15 and the J gene is TRBJ1-4, with the D gene too uncertain to name. The source of this sequence is an older woman with COVID-19, enrolled during active disease. The CDR3 sequence is CATSRDTQSNEKLFF. The DNA sequence follows: TGTGCCACCAGCAGAGATACACAGAGTAATGAAAAACTGTTTTTT.